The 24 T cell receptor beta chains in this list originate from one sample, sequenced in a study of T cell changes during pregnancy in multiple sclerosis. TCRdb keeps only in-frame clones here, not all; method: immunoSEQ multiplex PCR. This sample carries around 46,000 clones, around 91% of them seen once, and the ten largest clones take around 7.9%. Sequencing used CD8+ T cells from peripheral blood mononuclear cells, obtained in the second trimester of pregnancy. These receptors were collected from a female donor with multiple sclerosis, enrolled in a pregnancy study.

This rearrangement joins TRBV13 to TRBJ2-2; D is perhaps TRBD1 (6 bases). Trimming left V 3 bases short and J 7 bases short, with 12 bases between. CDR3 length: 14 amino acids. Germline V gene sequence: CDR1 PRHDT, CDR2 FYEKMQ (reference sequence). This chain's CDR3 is CASSLFRGGGELFF. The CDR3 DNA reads TGTGCCAGCAGCTTGTTCAGGGGCGGCGGGGAGCTGTTTTTT.

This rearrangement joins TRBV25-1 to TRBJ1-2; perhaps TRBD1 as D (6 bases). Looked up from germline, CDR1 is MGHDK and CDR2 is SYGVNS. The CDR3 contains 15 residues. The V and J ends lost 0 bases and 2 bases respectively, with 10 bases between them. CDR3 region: CASSEYFGTNYGYTF. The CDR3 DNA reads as TGTGCCAGCAGTGAATATTTTGGGACAAACTATGGCTACACCTTC.

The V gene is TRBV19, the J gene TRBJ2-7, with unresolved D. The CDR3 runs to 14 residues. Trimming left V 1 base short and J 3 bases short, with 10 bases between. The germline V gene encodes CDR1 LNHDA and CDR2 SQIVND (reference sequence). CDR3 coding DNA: TGTGCCAGTAGTATAGGCGGCTATCACTACGAGCAGTACTTC. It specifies CASSIGGYHYEQYF. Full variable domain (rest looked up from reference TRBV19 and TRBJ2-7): DGGITQSPKYLFRKEGQNVTLSCEQNLNHDAMYWYRQDPGQGLRLIYYSQIVNDFQKGDIAEGYSVSREKKESFPLTVTSAQKNPTAFYLCASSIGGYHYEQYFGPGTRLTVT.

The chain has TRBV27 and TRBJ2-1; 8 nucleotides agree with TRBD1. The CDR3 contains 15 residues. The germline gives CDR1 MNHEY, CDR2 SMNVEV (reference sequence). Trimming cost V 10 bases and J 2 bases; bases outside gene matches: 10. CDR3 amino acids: CATNPRGQTYNEQFF. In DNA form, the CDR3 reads TGTGCCACGAACCCCAGGGGGCAAACCTACAATGAGCAGTTCTTC.

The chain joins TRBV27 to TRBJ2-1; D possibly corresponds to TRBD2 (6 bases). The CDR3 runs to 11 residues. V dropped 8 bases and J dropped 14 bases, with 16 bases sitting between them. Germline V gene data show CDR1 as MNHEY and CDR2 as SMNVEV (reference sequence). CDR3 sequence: CASLGVGGEFF. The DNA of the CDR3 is TGTGCCAGCCTCGGGGTGGGGGGAGAGTTCTTC.

The CDR3 here is CASSDGLGSYNEQFF. For the CDR3, the DNA is TGTGCCAGCAGTGACGGACTAGGTTCTTACAATGAGCAGTTCTTC. The chain recombines TRBV6-4 with TRBJ2-1, with 7 bases that match TRBD2. The CDR3 is 15 residues long. V lost 2 bases to trimming and J lost 4 bases; unmatched junction nucleotides: 5. Germline assignment: CDR1 MRHNA and CDR2 SNTAGT.

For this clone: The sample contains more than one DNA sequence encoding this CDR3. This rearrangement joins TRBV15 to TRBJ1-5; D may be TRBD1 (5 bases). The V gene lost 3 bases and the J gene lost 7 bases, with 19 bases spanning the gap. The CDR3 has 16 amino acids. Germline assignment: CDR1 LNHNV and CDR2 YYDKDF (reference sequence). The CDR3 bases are TGTGCCACCAGCAGGGATGTGGGCAGGGCCCCCCAGCCCCAGCATTTT. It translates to CATSRDVGRAPQPQHF.

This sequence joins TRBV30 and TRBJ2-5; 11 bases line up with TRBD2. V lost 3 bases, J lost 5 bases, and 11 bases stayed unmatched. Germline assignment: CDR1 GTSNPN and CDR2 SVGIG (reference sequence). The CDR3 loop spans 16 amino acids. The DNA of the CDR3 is TGTGCCTGGAGATCGTTAGCGGGAGGGAATTTGGAGACCCAGTACTTC. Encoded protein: CAWRSLAGGNLETQYF.

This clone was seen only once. CDR3 nucleotide sequence: TGTGCCTGGATTGAATGGAGCAGGGGAAATCAGCCCCAGCATTTT. Translated: CAWIEWSRGNQPQHF. This sequence joins TRBV30 and TRBJ1-5; weak D call: TRBD1 (6 bases). This CDR3 comprises 15 residues. Trimming shortened V by 4 bases and J by 4 bases, and 17 bases separated the two germline ends. Germline values: CDR1 GTSNPN, CDR2 SVGIG (reference sequence).

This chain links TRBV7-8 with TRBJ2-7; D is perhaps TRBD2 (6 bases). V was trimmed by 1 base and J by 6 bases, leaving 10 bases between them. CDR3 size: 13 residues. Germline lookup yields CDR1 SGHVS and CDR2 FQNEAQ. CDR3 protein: CASSLGGEVEQYF. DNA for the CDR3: TGTGCCAGCAGCTTAGGAGGGGAGGTCGAGCAGTACTTC.

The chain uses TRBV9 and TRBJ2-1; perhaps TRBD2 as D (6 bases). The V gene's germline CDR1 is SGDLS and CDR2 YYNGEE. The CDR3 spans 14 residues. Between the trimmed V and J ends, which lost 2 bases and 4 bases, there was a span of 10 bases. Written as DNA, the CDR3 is TGTGCCAGCAGCGTCGGGGGTTTTTACAATGAGCAGTTCTTC. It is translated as CASSVGGFYNEQFF. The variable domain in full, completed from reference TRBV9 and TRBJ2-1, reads DSGVTQTPKHLITATGQRVTLRCSPRSGDLSVYWYQQSLDQGLQFLIQYYNGEERAKGNILERFSAQQFPDLHSELNLSSLELGDSALYFCASSVGGFYNEQFFGPGTRLTVL.

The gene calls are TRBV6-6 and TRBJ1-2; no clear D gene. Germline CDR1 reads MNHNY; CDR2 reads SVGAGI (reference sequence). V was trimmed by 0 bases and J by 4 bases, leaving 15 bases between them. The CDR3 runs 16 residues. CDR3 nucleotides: TGTGCCAGCAGTTACTCAGGACTCGGACTGCCCTATGGCTACACCTTC. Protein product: CASSYSGLGLPYGYTF.

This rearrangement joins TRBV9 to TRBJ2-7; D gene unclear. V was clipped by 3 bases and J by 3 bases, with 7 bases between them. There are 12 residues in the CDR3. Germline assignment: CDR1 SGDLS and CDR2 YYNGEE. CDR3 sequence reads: CASSADNYEQYF. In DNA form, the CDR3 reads TGTGCCAGCAGCGCCGACAACTACGAGCAGTACTTC. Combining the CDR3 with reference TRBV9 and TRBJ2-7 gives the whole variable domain DSGVTQTPKHLITATGQRVTLRCSPRSGDLSVYWYQQSLDQGLQFLIQYYNGEERAKGNILERFSAQQFPDLHSELNLSSLELGDSALYFCASSADNYEQYFGPGTRLTVT.

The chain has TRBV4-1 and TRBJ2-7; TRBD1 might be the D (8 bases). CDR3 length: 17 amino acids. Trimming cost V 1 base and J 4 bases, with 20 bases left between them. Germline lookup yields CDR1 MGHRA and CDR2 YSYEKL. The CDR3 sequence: CASSQGWTRTGSYEQYF. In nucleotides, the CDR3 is TGCGCCAGCAGCCAAGGTTGGACTAGGACAGGGAGTTACGAGCAGTACTTC.

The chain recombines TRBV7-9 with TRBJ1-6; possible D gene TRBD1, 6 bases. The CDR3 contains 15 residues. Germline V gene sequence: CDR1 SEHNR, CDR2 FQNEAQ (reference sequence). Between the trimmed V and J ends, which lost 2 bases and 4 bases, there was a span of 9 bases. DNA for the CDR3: TGTGCCAGCAGCTTAACAGGGAATTATAATTCACCCCTCCACTTT. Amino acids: CASSLTGNYNSPLHF.

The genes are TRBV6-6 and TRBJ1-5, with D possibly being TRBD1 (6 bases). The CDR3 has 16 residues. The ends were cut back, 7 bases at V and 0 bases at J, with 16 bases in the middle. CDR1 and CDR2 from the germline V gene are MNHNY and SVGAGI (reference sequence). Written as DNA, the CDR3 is TGTGCCAGCAAGAGCGAGGGGGAAGTTAGCAATCAGCCCCAGCATTTT. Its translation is CASKSEGEVSNQPQHF.

The CDR3 region is CAWRGDEQGPGNTIYF. The CDR3 coding sequence is TGTGCCTGGAGGGGAGACGAACAGGGACCTGGAAACACCATATATTTT. The chain uses TRBV30 and TRBJ1-3; perhaps TRBD1 as D (6 bases). Germline CDR1 GTSNPN, CDR2 SVGIG (reference sequence). This CDR3 comprises 16 residues. Trimming cost V 3 bases and J 2 bases, with 17 bases left between them.

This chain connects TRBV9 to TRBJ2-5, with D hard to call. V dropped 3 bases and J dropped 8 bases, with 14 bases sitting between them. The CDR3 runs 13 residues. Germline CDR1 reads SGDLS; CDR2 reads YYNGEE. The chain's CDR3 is CASSAVTGDTQYF. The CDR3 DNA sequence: TGTGCCAGCAGCGCAGTAACCGGAGATACCCAGTACTTC.

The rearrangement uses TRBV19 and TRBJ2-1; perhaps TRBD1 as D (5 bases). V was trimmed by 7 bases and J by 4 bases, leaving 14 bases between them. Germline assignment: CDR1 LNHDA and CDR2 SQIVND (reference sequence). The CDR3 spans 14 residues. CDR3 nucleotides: TGTGCCAGTAAGGAAGGGGTGGGGTACAATGAGCAGTTCTTC. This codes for CASKEGVGYNEQFF.

CDR3 loop: CASSVGDPISYEQYF. CDR3 in DNA: TGTGCCAGTAGTGTTGGAGACCCCATCTCCTACGAGCAGTACTTC. The V call is TRBV19, the J call TRBJ2-7; D is uncertain. The CDR3 is made up of 15 amino acids. Trimming cost V 5 bases and J 0 bases, with 14 bases left between them. CDR1 is LNHDA and CDR2 is SQIVND in the germline V gene (reference sequence). Combining the CDR3 with reference TRBV19 and TRBJ2-7 gives the whole variable domain DGGITQSPKYLFRKEGQNVTLSCEQNLNHDAMYWYRQDPGQGLRLIYYSQIVNDFQKGDIAEGYSVSREKKESFPLTVTSAQKNPTAFYLCASSVGDPISYEQYFGPGTRLTVT.

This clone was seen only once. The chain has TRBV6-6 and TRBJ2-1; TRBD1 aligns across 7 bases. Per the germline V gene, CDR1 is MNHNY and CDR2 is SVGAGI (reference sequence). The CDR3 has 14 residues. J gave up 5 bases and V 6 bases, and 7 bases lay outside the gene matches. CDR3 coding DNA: TGTGCCAGCAGCGCCGGGACAGTCAACAATGAGCAGTTCTTC. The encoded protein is CASSAGTVNNEQFF.

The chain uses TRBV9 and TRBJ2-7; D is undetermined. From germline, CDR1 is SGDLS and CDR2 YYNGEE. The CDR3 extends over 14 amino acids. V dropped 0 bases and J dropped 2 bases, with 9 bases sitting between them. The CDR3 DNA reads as TGTGCCAGCAGCGTAGGAATGCCTACCTACGAGCAGTACTTC. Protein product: CASSVGMPTYEQYF.

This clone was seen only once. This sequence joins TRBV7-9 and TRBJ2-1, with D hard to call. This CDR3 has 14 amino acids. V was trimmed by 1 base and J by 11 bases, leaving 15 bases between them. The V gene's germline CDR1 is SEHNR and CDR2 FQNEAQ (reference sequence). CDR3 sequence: CASSLGSGARKQFF. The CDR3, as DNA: TGTGCCAGCAGCTTAGGGTCTGGCGCGAGGAAGCAGTTCTTC.

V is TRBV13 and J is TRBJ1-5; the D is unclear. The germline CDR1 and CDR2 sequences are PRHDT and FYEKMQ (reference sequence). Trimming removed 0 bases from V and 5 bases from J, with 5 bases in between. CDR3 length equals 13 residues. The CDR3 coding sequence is TGTGCCAGCAGCTTAGGCCGAGATCAGCCCCAGCATTTT. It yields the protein CASSLGRDQPQHF.